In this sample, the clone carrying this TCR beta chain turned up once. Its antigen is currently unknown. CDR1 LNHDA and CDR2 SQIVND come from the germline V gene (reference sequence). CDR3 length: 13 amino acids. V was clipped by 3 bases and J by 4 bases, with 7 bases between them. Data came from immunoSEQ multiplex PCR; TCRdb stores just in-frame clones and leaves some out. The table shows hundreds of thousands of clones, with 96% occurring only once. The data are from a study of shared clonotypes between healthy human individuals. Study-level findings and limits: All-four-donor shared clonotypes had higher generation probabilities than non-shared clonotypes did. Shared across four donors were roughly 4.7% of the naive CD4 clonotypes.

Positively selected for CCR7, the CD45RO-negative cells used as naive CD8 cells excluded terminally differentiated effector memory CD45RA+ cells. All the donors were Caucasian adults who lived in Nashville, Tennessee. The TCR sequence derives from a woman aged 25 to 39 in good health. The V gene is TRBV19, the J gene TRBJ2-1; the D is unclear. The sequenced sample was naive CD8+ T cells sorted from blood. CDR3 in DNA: TGTGCCAGTAGTATCTCGCGGTACAATGAGCAGTTCTTC. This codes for CASSISRYNEQFF.